This passage covers 6 T cell receptor beta chains from one sample sequenced in a study of T cell responses to AZD1222 COVID-19 vaccine. Measured with immunoSEQ multiplex PCR; TCRdb has only the in-frame clones, and not every one. The table has roughly 100,000 clones, roughly 90% seen once. This sample comprised peripheral blood, obtained on day 0 of AZD1222 vaccination. These receptors all come from an adult in good health.

The chain links TRBV19 to TRBJ1-1; D is uncertain. V was trimmed by 1 base and J by 6 bases, leaving 9 bases between them. This CDR3 region has 13 residues. CDR1 is LNHDA, CDR2 SQIVND, per germline (reference sequence). The CDR3 DNA follows: TGTGCCAGTAGTATAGTCGGGAGATCTGAAGCTTTCTTT. This gives the protein CASSIVGRSEAFF.

For the CDR3, the DNA is TGTGCCAGCAGCTTCCGACCGAAAGGGGGAGGAACCGGGGAGCTGTTTTTT. Translated: CASSFRPKGGGTGELFF. The genes are TRBV5-6 and TRBJ2-2; D possibly uses TRBD1 or TRBD2 (6 bases each). The CDR3 is 17 amino acids. Trimming pared 2 bases from V and 5 bases from J, leaving 19 bases between. From germline, CDR1 is SGHDT and CDR2 YYEEEE.

The rearrangement joins TRBV6-5 to TRBJ2-7; D is ambiguous. The V end lost 6 bases, the J end lost 3 bases, and 12 bases lay between the germline ends. CDR1 and CDR2 from the germline V gene are MNHEY and SVGAGI. The CDR3 consists of 13 residues. CDR3 coding DNA: TGTGCCAGCAGGGCGAGCAGGAACTACGAGCAGTACTTC. It translates to CASRASRNYEQYF.

The V and J genes are TRBV5-1 and TRBJ2-3, with D possibly TRBD2 on 6 matching bases. The germline V gene has CDR1 SGHRS and CDR2 YFSETQ. The CDR3 is 17 amino acids. V was trimmed by 0 bases and J by 0 bases, leaving 14 bases between them. CDR3 coding DNA: TGCGCCAGCAGCTTGGGGGTTTTTGCGGGAAGCACAGATACGCAGTATTTT. Protein product: CASSLGVFAGSTDTQYF.

The J gene is TRBJ2-1, the V gene TRBV11-2; the D gene is possibly TRBD1 (6 bases). CDR1 is SGHAT and CDR2 is FQNNGV in the germline V gene. Between the trimmed V and J ends, which lost 0 bases and 5 bases, there was a span of 11 bases. The CDR3 sequence is 15 residues long. The CDR3 sequence is CASSLDGTRDNEQFF. CDR3 nucleotide sequence: TGTGCCAGCAGCTTAGACGGGACAAGAGACAATGAGCAGTTCTTC.

This clone was recorded only once. The V call is TRBV18, the J call TRBJ1-1, with TRBD1 matching over 10 bases. This CDR3 spans 17 amino acids. The germline CDR1 and CDR2 sequences are KGHSH and LQKENI. V dropped 3 bases and J dropped 1; count of bases not matched to a gene: 8. CDR3 in DNA: TGTGCCAGCTCACCCTCTCGACAGGGGGCTTCGAACACTGAAGCTTTCTTT. Its translation: CASSPSRQGASNTEAFF.